The T cell receptor (beta chain) under discussion was sequenced for a study of blood T cell repertoires in COVID-19. Study-level information: The samples span acute and convalescent COVID-19 from the United States, Italy and Spain. Nucleic acid was either cDNA or gDNA, and it came from T cells, B-cell-depleted T cells, or PBMCs.

In the study's own analysis: Reference gene primers were amplified, and this amplification served to estimate nucleated cell counts. Libraries were prepared by immunoSEQ multiplex PCR; TCRdb keeps only in-frame clonotypes and omits some of them. V, J and clone size are taken as reported in that table, and D and trimming were inferred from the DNA itself. The sample consists of 50,000 to 65,000 clones, roughly 80% of them appearing once. CDR1 and CDR2 (germline): DFQATT, SNEGSKA (reference sequence). With 0 bases removed from V and 3 bases from J, the gap between germline ends came to 3 bases. CDR3 length: 11 amino acids.

V gene TRBV20-1 combines with J gene TRBJ2-7; D gene ambiguous. Sample: peripheral blood. This TCR was recovered from a woman in her forties or fifties with active or convalescent COVID-19. CDR3 nucleotide sequence: TGCAGTGCTAGAGATAGCTACGAGCAGTACTTC. Protein product: CSARDSYEQYF.